This is a list of T cell receptor beta chains from one sample in a study of identical twins' blood T cells. TCRdb re-called the 5' RACE reads through MiXCR, storing one row per CDR3 protein. Of 400,000 or so distinct CDR3 sequences listed, 28% are singletons. Sequenced material: PBMCs. These receptors came from a woman aged 18 to 50 in good health. CDR3s include the opening cysteine and the closing phenylalanine or tryptophan. Fields, in order: V gene, CDR3 length, CDR3 protein.

V gene: TRBV18
CDR3 length: 13
CDR3 protein: CASSPVGSTEAFF

V gene: TRBV18
CDR3 length: 17
CDR3 protein: CASSPGLIQGGYQPQHF

V gene: TRBV7-9
CDR3 length: 16
CDR3 protein: CASSLIGAGYHHEQFF

V gene: TRBV6-5
CDR3 length: 18
CDR3 protein: CASMSGQGRYFRNQPQHF

V gene: TRBV15
CDR3 length: 12
CDR3 protein: CATSKGAGEAFF

V gene: TRBV9
CDR3 length: 15
CDR3 protein: CASSVVDRTTGELFF

V gene: TRBV4-1
CDR3 length: 16
CDR3 protein: CASSQVQGFSGNTIYF

V gene: TRBV27
CDR3 length: 16
CDR3 protein: CASSLIKGGRGNEQFF

V gene: TRBV6-2/TRBV6-3
CDR3 length: 13
CDR3 protein: CASSSEGNQPQHF

V gene: TRBV6-2/TRBV6-3
CDR3 length: 15
CDR3 protein: CASTDPRGRNTEAFF

V gene: TRBV6-1
CDR3 length: 14
CDR3 protein: CASSVRQGGRPQHF

V gene: TRBV6-6
CDR3 length: 16
CDR3 protein: CASSYSGRYSNQPQHF

V gene: TRBV19
CDR3 length: 14
CDR3 protein: CASSVAGTWYGYTF

V gene: TRBV12-3/TRBV12-4
CDR3 length: 13
CDR3 protein: CASGIKPNTKAFF

V gene: TRBV29-1
CDR3 length: 13
CDR3 protein: CNTGQFKYNEQFF

V gene: TRBV19
CDR3 length: 14
CDR3 protein: CASSILSANSPLHF

V gene: TRBV20-1
CDR3 length: 15
CDR3 protein: CSARDPGGGRTEAFF

V gene: TRBV5-4
CDR3 length: 13
CDR3 protein: CASSRTEGETQYF

V gene: TRBV5-1
CDR3 length: 13
CDR3 protein: CTSSFVGRDTQYF

V gene: TRBV10-3
CDR3 length: 15
CDR3 protein: CAISEGGQTSYGYTF

V gene: TRBV9
CDR3 length: 13
CDR3 protein: CATRRGGNGELFF

V gene: TRBV7-9
CDR3 length: 11
CDR3 protein: CASGRSNEQFF

V gene: TRBV20-1
CDR3 length: 14
CDR3 protein: CSARDRAGNQPQHF

V gene: TRBV6-1
CDR3 length: 15
CDR3 protein: CASTLTSGIAGELFF

V gene: TRBV5-1
CDR3 length: 15
CDR3 protein: CASSRGSPLRNEQFF

V gene: TRBV5-1
CDR3 length: 15
CDR3 protein: CASSLLGISADTQYF

V gene: TRBV5-4
CDR3 length: 13
CDR3 protein: CASTHPGTSENYF

V gene: TRBV29-1
CDR3 length: 13
CDR3 protein: CSAPLGARDTQYF

V gene: TRBV20-1
CDR3 length: 13
CDR3 protein: CSAREDSTDTQYF

V gene: TRBV7-9
CDR3 length: 18
CDR3 protein: CASSPRALAEQRNTEAFF

V gene: TRBV6-5
CDR3 length: 14
CDR3 protein: CASSYGGGGQPQHF

V gene: TRBV9
CDR3 length: 16
CDR3 protein: CASSGPAGGALDTQYF

V gene: TRBV5-1
CDR3 length: 14
CDR3 protein: CASSLVGEGYGYTF

V gene: TRBV3-1
CDR3 length: 15
CDR3 protein: CASSPLAGGLNEQFF

V gene: TRBV12-3/TRBV12-4
CDR3 length: 14
CDR3 protein: CASSLDHSNQPQHF

V gene: TRBV6-5
CDR3 length: 15
CDR3 protein: CASSYSLPGNQPQHF

V gene: TRBV3-1
CDR3 length: 13
CDR3 protein: CASSQDRRNTIYF

V gene: TRBV29-1
CDR3 length: 13
CDR3 protein: CSVETGGSYEQYF

V gene: TRBV19
CDR3 length: 15
CDR3 protein: CASSQIAVSSYEQYF

V gene: TRBV2
CDR3 length: 14
CDR3 protein: CASRSGLAAGELFF

V gene: TRBV3-1
CDR3 length: 17
CDR3 protein: CASSLDVGITNTGELFF

V gene: TRBV5-1
CDR3 length: 14
CDR3 protein: CASSFGQMDTEAFF

V gene: TRBV3-1
CDR3 length: 13
CDR3 protein: CASSQEGSDTQYF

V gene: TRBV15
CDR3 length: 15
CDR3 protein: CATSKSIRGDSPLHF

V gene: TRBV6-2/TRBV6-3
CDR3 length: 14
CDR3 protein: CASSYSIGNYGYTF

V gene: TRBV4-3
CDR3 length: 14
CDR3 protein: CASSQSSSTDTQYF

V gene: TRBV13
CDR3 length: 20
CDR3 protein: CASSLRFSTGRNSMNTEAFF

V gene: TRBV7-9
CDR3 length: 12
CDR3 protein: CASSSVREKLFF

V gene: TRBV21-1
CDR3 length: 17
CDR3 protein: CASSKKNNSSSNQPQHF

V gene: TRBV20-1
CDR3 length: 13
CDR3 protein: CSVEGVGRNIQYF

V gene: TRBV7-2
CDR3 length: 14
CDR3 protein: CASSDRGSRQPQHF

V gene: TRBV6-1
CDR3 length: 14
CDR3 protein: CASTLGQANQPQHF

V gene: TRBV20-1
CDR3 length: 13
CDR3 protein: CSGLARRKETQYF

V gene: TRBV20-1
CDR3 length: 12
CDR3 protein: CSATFGNTEAFF

V gene: TRBV11-3
CDR3 length: 12
CDR3 protein: CASSLVKGEQFF